This entry features one T cell receptor (beta chain) sequence. This sample was included in a study of cytomegalovirus exposure and HLA in healthy donors. Study at large: Of the donors genotyped, several hundred in all, about 76% fell in the Caucasian-associated ancestry cluster.

This CDR3 has 16 amino acids. Trimming took 4 bases from V and 5 from J; bases not matched to a gene: 11. Germline CDR1 and CDR2: SGHKS and YYEKEE (reference sequence). The PCR contained 60 Vbeta and 13 Jbeta primers. This table comes from immunoSEQ multiplex PCR, and its TCRdb copy is limited to in-frame clones, with some not included. The sample lists 170,000 or so clones, 77% occurring once. J is TRBJ2-5 and V is TRBV5-5; 10 bases line up with TRBD2. Sequencing was performed on PBMCs. The clonotype originates from a woman aged 55 to 70 in good health and CMV-seropositive. CDR3 sequence reads: CASSRTASGGKETQYF. DNA for the CDR3: TGTGCCAGCAGCCGTACCGCTAGCGGGGGAAAGGAGACCCAGTACTTC.